This TCR beta chain was identified during a study of blood T cell repertoires in COVID-19. Study-level information: The origin of the acute and convalescent COVID-19 samples was the United States, Italy and Spain.

As processed by the authors: Cell counts per sample came from amplifying reference gene primers. Some clones are missing from TCRdb's copy, which holds only in-frame ones; the method was immunoSEQ multiplex PCR. The D gene and trimming were derived from the DNA, and the V and J assignments and clone size from that table. The sample consists of some 290,000 clones, under 90% of them appearing once. Trimming cost V 7 bases and J 5 bases, with 14 bases left between them. The CDR3 extends over 13 amino acids. Germline V gene data show CDR1 as MNHNY and CDR2 as SVGAGI (reference sequence). The sequencing input was peripheral blood. This chain connects TRBV6-6 to TRBJ1-1; no clear D gene. The TCR comes from a woman aged 25-40 years with COVID-19, enrolled during active disease. The CDR3 loop reads CASMGTSGTEAFF. DNA for the CDR3: TGTGCCAGCATGGGCACCTCGGGAACTGAAGCTTTCTTT.